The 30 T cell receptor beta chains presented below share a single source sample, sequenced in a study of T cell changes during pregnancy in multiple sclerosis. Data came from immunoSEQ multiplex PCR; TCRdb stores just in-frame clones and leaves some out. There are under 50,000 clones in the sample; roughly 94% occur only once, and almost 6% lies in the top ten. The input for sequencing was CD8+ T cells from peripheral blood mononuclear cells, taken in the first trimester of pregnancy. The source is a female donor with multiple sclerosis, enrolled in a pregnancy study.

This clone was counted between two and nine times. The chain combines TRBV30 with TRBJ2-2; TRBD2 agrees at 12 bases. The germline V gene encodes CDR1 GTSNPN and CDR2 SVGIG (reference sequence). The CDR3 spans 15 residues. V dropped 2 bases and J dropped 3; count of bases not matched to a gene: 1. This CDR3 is CAWSPSGRDTGELFF. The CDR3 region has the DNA TGTGCCTGGAGTCCTAGCGGGAGGGACACCGGGGAGCTGTTTTTT.

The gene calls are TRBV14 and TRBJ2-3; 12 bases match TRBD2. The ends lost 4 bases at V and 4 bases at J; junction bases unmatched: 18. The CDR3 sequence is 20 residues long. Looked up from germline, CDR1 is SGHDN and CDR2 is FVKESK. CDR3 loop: CASSPPPRLAGEYAPDTQYF. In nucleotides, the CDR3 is TGTGCCAGCAGCCCCCCTCCCAGACTAGCGGGAGAATATGCCCCAGATACGCAGTATTTT.

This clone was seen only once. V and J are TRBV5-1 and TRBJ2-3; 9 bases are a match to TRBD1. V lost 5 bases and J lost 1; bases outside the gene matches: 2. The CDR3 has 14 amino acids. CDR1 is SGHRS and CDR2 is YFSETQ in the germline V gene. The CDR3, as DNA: TGCGCCAGCAGACAGGGGGCGCGCACAGATACGCAGTATTTT. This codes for CASRQGARTDTQYF.

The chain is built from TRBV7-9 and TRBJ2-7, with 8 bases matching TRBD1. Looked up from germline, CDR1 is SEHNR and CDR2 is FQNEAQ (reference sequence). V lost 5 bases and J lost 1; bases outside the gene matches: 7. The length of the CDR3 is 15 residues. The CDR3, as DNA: TGTGCCAGCAGCGCGGAGGACAGGGCTTCCTACGAGCAGTACTTC. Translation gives CASSAEDRASYEQYF.

The chain's CDR3 is CASSTGYGEQYF. The CDR3 region has the DNA TGTGCCAGTAGTACAGGGTACGGCGAGCAGTACTTC. This chain joins TRBV19 and TRBJ2-7, with D perhaps TRBD1 (5 bases). Trimming took 4 bases from V and 6 from J, leaving 10 bases between them. In germline, CDR1 is LNHDA, CDR2 SQIVND (reference sequence). CDR3 length: 12 amino acids.

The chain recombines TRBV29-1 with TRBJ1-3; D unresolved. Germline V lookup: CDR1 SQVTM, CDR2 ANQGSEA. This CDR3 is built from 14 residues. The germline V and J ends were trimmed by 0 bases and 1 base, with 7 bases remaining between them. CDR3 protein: CSVEDPGSGNTIYF. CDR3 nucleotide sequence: TGCAGCGTTGAAGATCCGGGATCTGGAAACACCATATATTTT.

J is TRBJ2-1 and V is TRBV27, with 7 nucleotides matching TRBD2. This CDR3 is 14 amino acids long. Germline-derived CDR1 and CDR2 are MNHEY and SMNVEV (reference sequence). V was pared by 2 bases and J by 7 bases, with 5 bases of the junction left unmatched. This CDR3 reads CASSLGGGRNEQFF. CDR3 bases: TGTGCCAGCAGTTTAGGGGGGGGACGGAATGAGCAGTTCTTC.

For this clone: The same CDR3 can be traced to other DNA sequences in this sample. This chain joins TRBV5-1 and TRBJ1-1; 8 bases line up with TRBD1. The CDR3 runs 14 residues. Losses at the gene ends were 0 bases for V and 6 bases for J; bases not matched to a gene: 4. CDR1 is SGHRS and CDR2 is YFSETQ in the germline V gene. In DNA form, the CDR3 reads TGCGCCAGCAGCTTGGGACAGGGGATACCTGAAGCTTTCTTT. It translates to CASSLGQGIPEAFF. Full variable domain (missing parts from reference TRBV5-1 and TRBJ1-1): KAGVTQTPRYLIKTRGQQVTLSCSPISGHRSVSWYQQTPGQGLQFLFEYFSETQRNKGNFPGRFSGRQFSNSRSEMNVSTLELGDSALYLCASSLGQGIPEAFFGQGTRLTVV.

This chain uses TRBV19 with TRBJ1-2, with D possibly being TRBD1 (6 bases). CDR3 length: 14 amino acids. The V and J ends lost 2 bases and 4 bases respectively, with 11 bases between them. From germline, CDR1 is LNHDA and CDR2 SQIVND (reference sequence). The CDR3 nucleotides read TGTGCCAGTAGTATAACGACAGGTGTCTATGGCTACACCTTC. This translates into CASSITTGVYGYTF.

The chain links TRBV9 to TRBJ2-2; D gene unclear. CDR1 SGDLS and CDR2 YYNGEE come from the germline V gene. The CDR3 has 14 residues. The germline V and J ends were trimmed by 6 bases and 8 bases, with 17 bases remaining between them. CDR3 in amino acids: CASTATDPRGELFF. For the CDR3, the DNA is TGTGCCAGCACCGCGACTGATCCAAGGGGGGAGCTGTTTTTT.

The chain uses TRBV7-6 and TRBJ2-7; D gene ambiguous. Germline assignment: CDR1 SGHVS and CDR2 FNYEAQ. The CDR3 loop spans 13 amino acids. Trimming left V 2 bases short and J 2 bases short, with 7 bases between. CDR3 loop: CASSLQAAYEQYF. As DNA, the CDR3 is TGTGCCAGCAGCTTACAAGCCGCCTACGAGCAGTACTTC. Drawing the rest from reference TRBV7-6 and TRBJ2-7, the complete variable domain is GAGVSQSPRYKVTKRGQDVALRCDPISGHVSLYWYRQALGQGPEFLTYFNYEAQQDKSGLPNDRFSAERPEGSISTLTIQRTEQRDSAMYRCASSLQAAYEQYFGPGTRLTVT.

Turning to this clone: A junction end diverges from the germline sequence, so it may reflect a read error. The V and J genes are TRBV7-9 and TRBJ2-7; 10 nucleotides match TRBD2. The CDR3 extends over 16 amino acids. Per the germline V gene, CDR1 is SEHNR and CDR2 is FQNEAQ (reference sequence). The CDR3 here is CASSSPLAGAPYGQYF. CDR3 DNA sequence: TGTGCCAGCAGCTCCCCCCTAGCGGGGGCACCGTACGGGCAGTACTTC.

CDR3 residues: CASSLDAAGGREQYF. In nucleotides, the CDR3 is TGCGCCAGCAGCTTGGATGCAGCGGGAGGGCGGGAGCAGTACTTC. The chain is built from TRBV5-1 and TRBJ2-7, with 10 bases identical to TRBD2. CDR1 is SGHRS and CDR2 is YFSETQ in the germline V gene. J gave up 7 bases and V 0 bases, and 7 bases lay outside the gene matches. The CDR3 loop spans 15 amino acids. Drawing the rest from reference TRBV5-1 and TRBJ2-7, the complete variable domain is KAGVTQTPRYLIKTRGQQVTLSCSPISGHRSVSWYQQTPGQGLQFLFEYFSETQRNKGNFPGRFSGRQFSNSRSEMNVSTLELGDSALYLCASSLDAAGGREQYFGPGTRLTVT.

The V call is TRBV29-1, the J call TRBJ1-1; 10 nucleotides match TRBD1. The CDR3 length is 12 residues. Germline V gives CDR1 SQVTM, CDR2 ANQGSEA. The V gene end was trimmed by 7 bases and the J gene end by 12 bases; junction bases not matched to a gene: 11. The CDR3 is CSAIGTGELSFF. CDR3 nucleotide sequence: TGCAGCGCTATAGGGACAGGGGAACTTTCTTTCTTT.

In DNA form, the CDR3 reads TGTGCCAGCAGCCCCTTCGAAGCTTTCTTT. Its protein product is CASSPFEAFF. The rearrangement uses TRBV7-8 and TRBJ1-1; D ambiguous. CDR1 and CDR2 (germline): SGHVS, FQNEAQ. V lost 5 bases to trimming and J lost 8 bases, with 6 bases between them. There are 10 residues in the CDR3.

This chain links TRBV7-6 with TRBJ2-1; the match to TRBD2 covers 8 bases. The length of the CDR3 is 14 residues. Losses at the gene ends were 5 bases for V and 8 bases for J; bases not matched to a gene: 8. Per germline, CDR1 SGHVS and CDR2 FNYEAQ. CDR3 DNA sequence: TGTGCCAGCAGCCTGGGCCGGGGGGGTCATGAGCAGTTCTTC. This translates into CASSLGRGGHEQFF.

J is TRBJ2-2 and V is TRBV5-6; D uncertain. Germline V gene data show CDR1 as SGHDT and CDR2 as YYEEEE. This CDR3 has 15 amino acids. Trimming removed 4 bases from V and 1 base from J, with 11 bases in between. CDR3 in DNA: TGTGCCAGCAGCGGCAATGAGCGGAACACCGGGGAGCTGTTTTTT. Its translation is CASSGNERNTGELFF.

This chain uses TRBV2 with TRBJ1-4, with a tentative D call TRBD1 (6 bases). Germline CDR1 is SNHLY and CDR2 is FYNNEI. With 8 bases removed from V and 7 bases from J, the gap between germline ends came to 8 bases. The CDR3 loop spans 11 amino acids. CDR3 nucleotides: TGTGCCAGCGCGACAGGTGAAAAACTGTTTTTT. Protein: CASATGEKLFF.

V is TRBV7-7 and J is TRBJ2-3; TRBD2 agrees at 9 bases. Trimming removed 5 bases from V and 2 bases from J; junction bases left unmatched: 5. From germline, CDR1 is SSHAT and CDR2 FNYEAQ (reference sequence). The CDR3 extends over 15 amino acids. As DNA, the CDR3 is TGTGCCAGCAGCCGGACTAGCGCAGACACAGATACGCAGTATTTT. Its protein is CASSRTSADTDTQYF. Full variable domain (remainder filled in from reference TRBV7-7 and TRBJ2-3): GAGVSQSPRYKVTKRGQDVTLRCDPISSHATLYWYQQALGQGPEFLTYFNYEAQPDKSGLPSDRFSAERPEGSISTLTIQRTEQRDSAMYRCASSRTSADTDTQYFGPGTRLTVL.

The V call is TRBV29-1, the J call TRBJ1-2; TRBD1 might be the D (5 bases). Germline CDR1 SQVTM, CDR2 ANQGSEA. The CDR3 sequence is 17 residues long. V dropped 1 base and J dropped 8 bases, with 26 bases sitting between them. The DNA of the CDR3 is TGCAGCGTTGAAGGATGGGCGGGGAGCAGGGTGCGAGGAGGCTACACCTTC. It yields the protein CSVEGWAGSRVRGGYTF.

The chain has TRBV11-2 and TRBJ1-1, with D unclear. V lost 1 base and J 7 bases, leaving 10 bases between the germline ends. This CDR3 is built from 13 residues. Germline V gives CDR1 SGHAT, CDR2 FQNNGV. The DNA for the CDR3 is TGTGCCAGCAGCTTAGTAGTAGCAGATGAAGCTTTCTTT. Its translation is CASSLVVADEAFF.

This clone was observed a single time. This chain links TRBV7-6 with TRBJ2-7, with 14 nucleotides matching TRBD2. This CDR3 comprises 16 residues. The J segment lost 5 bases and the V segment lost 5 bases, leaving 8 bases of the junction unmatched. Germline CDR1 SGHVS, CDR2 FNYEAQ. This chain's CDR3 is CASSLGLAGEAHEQYF. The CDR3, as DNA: TGTGCCAGCAGCCTGGGACTAGCGGGAGAGGCTCACGAGCAGTACTTC.

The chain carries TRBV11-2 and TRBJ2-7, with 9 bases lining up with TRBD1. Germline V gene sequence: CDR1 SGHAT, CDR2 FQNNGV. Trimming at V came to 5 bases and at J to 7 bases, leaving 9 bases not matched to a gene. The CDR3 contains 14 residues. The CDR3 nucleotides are TGTGCCAGCAGCCTCTACGGGACAGGGTATGAGCAGTACTTC. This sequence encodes CASSLYGTGYEQYF.

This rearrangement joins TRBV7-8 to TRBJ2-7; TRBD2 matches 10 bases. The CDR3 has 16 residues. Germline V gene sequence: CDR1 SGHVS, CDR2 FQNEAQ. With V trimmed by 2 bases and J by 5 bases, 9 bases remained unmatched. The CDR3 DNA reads TGTGCCAGCAGCTTACCGAGCGGGAGGGTTTCACACGAGCAGTACTTC. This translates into CASSLPSGRVSHEQYF.

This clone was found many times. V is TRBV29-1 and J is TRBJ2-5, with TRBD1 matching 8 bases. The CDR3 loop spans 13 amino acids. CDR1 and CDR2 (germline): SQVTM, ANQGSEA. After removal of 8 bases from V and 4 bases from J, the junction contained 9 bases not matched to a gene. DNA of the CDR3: TGCAGCTTAAGGACAGGGTTATCAGAGACCCAGTACTTC. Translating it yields CSLRTGLSETQYF.

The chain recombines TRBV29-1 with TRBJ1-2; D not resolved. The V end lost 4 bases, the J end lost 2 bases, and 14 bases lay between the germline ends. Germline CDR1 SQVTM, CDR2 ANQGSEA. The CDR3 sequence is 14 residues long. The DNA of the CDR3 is TGCAGCGTTGTAATGTTGGGCAGAAACTATGGCTACACCTTC. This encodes CSVVMLGRNYGYTF.

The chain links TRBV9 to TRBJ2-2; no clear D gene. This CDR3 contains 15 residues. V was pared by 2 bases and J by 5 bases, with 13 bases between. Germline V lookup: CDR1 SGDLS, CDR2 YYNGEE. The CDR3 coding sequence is TGTGCCAGCAGCGTCTCACCTAAACTTACCGGGGAGCTGTTTTTT. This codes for CASSVSPKLTGELFF.

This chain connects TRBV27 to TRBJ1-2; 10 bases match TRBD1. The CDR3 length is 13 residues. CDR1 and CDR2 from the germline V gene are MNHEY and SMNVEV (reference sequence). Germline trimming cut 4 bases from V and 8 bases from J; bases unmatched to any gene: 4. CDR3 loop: CASSSGTGEGYTF. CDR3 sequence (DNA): TGTGCCAGCAGTTCCGGGACAGGGGAGGGCTACACCTTC.

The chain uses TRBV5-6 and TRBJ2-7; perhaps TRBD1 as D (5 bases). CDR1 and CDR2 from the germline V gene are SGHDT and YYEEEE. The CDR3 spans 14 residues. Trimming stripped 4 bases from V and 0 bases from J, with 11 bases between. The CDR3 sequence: CASSPRANSYEQYF. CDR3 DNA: TGTGCCAGCAGCCCCAGGGCAAACTCCTACGAGCAGTACTTC.

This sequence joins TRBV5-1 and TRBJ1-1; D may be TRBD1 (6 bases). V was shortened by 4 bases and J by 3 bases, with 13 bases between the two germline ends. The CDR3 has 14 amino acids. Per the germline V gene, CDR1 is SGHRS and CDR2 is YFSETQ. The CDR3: CASSLTGWDTEAFF. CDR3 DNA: TGCGCCAGCAGCCTTACAGGGTGGGACACTGAAGCTTTCTTT.